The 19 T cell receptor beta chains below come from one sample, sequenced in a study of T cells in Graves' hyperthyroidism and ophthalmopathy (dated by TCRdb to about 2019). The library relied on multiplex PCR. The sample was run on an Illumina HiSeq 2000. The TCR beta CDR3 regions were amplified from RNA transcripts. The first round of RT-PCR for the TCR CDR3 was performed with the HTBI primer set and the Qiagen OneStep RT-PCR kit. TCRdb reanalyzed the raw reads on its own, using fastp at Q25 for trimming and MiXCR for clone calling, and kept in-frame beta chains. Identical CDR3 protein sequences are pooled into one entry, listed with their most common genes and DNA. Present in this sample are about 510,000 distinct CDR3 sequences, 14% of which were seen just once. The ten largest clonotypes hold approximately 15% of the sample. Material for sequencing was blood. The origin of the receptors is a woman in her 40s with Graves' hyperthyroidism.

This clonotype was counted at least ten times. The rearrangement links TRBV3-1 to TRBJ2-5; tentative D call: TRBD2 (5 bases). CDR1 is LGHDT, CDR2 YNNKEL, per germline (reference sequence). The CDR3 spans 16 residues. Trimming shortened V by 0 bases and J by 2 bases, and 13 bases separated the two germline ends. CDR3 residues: CASSQDMTTSQETQYF. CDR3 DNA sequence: TGTGCCAGCAGCCAAGATATGACTACCTCACAAGAGACCCAGTACTTC.

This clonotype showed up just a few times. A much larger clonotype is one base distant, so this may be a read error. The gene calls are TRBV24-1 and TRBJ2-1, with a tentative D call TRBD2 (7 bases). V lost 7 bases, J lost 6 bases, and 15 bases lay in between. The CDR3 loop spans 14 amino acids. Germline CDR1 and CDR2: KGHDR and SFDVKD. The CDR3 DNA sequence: TGTGCCACCAGGGACAGCGGGAACCGCAATGAGCAGTTCTTC. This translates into CATRDSGNRNEQFF.

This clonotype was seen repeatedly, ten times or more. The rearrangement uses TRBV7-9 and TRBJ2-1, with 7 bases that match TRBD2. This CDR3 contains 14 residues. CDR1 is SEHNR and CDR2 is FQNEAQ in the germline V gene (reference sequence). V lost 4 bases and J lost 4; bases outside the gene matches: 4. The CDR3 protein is CASSWQGGYNEQFF. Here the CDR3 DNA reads TGTGCCAGCAGCTGGCAGGGAGGGTACAATGAGCAGTTCTTC.

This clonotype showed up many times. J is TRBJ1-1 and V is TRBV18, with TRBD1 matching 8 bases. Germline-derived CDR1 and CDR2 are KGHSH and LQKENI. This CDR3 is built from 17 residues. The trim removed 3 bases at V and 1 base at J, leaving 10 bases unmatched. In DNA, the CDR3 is TGTGCCAGCTCACCGAGGACAGGGACCGCCCAGAACACTGAAGCTTTCTTT. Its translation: CASSPRTGTAQNTEAFF.

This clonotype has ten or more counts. The CDR3, as DNA: TGCGCCAGCAGTCCGGGACTAGCGACGGGCGAGCAGTACTTC. It is translated as CASSPGLATGEQYF. This chain uses TRBV10-2 with TRBJ2-7; 10 nucleotides line up with TRBD2. V lost 5 bases, J lost 6 bases, and 7 bases stayed unmatched. There are 14 residues in the CDR3. Germline CDR1 WSHSY, CDR2 SAAADI.

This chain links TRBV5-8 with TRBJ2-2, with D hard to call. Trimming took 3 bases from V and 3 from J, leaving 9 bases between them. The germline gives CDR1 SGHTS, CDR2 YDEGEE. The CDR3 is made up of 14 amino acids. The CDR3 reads CASSSDGYTGELFF. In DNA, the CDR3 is TGTGCCAGCAGCTCGGACGGATACACCGGGGAGCTGTTTTTT.

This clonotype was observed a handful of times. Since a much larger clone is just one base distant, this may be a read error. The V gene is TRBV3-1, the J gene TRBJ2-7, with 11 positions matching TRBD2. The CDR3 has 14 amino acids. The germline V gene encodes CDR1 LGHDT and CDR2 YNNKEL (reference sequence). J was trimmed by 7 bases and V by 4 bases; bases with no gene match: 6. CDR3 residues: CASSPTSGIWEQYF. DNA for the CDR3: TGTGCCAGCAGCCCGACTAGCGGGATTTGGGAGCAGTACTTC.

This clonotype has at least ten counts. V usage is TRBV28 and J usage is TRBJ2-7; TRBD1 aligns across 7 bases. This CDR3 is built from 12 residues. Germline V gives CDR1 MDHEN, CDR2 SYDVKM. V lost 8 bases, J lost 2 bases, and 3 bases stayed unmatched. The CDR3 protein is CASGTAAYEQYF. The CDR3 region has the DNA TGTGCCAGCGGGACAGCTGCCTACGAGCAGTACTTC. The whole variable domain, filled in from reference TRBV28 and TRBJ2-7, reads DVKVTQSSRYLVKRTGEKVFLECVQDMDHENMFWYRQDPGLGLRLIYFSYDVKMKEKGDIPEGYSVSREKKERFSLILESASTNQTSMYLCASGTAAYEQYFGPGTRLTVT.

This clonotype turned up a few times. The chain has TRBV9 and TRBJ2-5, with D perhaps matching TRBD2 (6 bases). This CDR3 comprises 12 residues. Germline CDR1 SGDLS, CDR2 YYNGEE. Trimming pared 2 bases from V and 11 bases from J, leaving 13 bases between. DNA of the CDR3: TGTGCCAGCAGCGTGGCTGGGGAGGTTCAGTACTTC. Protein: CASSVAGEVQYF. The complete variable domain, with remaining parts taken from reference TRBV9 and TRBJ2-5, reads DSGVTQTPKHLITATGQRVTLRCSPRSGDLSVYWYQQSLDQGLQFLIQYYNGEERAKGNILERFSAQQFPDLHSELNLSSLELGDSALYFCASSVAGEVQYFGPGTRLLVL.

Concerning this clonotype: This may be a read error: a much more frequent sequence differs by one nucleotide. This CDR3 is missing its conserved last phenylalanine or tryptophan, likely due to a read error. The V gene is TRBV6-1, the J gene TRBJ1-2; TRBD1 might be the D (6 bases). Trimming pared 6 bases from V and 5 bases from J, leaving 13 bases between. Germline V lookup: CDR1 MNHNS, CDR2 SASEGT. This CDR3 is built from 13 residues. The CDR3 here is CASSPDSRYGYTL. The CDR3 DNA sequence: TGTGCCAGCAGCCCGGACAGTCGATATGGCTACACCCTC.

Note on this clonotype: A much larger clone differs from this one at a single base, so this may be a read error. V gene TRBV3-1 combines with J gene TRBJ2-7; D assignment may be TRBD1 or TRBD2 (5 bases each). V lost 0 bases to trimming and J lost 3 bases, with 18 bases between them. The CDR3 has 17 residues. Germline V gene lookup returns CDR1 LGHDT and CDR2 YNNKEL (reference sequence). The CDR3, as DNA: TGTGCCAGCAGCCAAGACATCGGGGCAGGAGCTTTCTACGAGCAGTACTTC. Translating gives CASSQDIGAGAFYEQYF.

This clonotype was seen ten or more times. CDR3 sequence reads: CASSLGGISYNEQFF. The CDR3 DNA is TGTGCCAGCAGCTTAGGGGGAATCAGTTACAATGAGCAGTTCTTC. This rearrangement joins TRBV7-2 to TRBJ2-1, with no clear D. Germline V gives CDR1 SGHTA, CDR2 FQGNSA. V lost 1 base and J lost 4, with 11 bases in between. CDR3 size: 15 residues.

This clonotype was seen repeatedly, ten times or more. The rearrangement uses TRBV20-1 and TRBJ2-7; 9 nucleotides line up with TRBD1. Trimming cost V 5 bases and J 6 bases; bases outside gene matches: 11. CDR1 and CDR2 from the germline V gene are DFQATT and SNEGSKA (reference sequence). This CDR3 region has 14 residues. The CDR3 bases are TGCAGTGCTGAGAACAGGGGGCGCGATTTCGAGCAGTACTTC. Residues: CSAENRGRDFEQYF.

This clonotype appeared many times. The CDR3: CASSLMSLYTDTQYF. The CDR3 region has the DNA TGTGCCAGCAGCTTAATGAGCCTCTACACAGATACGCAGTATTTT. The gene calls are TRBV7-3 and TRBJ2-3, with D hard to call. The V end lost 1 base, the J end lost 2 bases, and 10 bases lay between the germline ends. Germline values: CDR1 SGHTA, CDR2 FQGTGA. The CDR3 is 15 amino acids.

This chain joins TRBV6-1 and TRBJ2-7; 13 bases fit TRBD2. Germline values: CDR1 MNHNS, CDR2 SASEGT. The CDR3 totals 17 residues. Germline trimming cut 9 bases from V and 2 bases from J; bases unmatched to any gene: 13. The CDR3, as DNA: TGTGCCAGTCTCAGCCTAGACGGGACTAGCGGGACCTACGAGCAGTACTTC. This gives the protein CASLSLDGTSGTYEQYF.

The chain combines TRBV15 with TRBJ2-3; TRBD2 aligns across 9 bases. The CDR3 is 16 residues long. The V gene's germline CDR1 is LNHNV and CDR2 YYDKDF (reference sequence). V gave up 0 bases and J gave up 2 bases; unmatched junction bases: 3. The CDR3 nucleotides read TGTGCCACCAGCAGAGATAGACTAGCGGCCACAGATACGCAGTATTTT. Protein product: CATSRDRLAATDTQYF. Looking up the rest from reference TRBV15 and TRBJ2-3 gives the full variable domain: DAMVIQNPRYQVTQFGKPVTLSCSQTLNHNVMYWYQQKSSQAPKLLFHYYDKDFNNEADTPDNFQSRRPNTSFCFLDIRSPGLGDTAMYLCATSRDRLAATDTQYFGPGTRLTVL.

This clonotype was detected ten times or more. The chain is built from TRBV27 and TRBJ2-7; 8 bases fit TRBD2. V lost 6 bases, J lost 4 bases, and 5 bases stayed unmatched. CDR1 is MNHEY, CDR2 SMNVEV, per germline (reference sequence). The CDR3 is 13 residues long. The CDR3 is CASSLREGYEQYF. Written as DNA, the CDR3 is TGTGCCAGCAGCTTACGGGAGGGGTACGAGCAGTACTTC.

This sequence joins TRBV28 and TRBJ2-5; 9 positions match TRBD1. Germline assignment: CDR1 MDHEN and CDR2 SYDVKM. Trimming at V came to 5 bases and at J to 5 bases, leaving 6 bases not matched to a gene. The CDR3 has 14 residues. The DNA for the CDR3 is TGTGCCAGCAGTAAGGACAGGGGTTGGGAGACCCAGTACTTC. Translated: CASSKDRGWETQYF.

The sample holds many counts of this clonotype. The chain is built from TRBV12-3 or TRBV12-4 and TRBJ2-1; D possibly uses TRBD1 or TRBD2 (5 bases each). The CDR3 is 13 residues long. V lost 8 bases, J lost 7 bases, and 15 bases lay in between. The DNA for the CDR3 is TGTGCCAGCGGGGAGACAGAATATAATGAGCAGTTCTTC. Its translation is CASGETEYNEQFF.